The clone carrying this TCR beta chain has a single count. Sequencing used immunoSEQ multiplex PCR; TCRdb keeps in-frame clones, though not all of them. The table lists around 2,100,000 clones, approximately 94% of them singletons. This CDR3 has 15 amino acids. V lost 5 bases and J lost 9; bases outside the gene matches: 14. CDR1 and CDR2 (germline): LNHDA, SQIVND (reference sequence). This record comes from a study of shared clonotypes between healthy human individuals. Naive CD8 cells comprised CD45RO-negative, CCR7-positively selected cells, excluding terminally differentiated effector memory CD45RA+ cells.

The gene calls are TRBV19 and TRBJ2-5, with 8 bases identical to TRBD1. Sequenced material: naive CD8+ T cells sorted from blood. The receptor comes from a man younger than 35 in good health. CDR3 protein: CASSVTGDPRDAQYF. The CDR3 DNA follows: TGTGCCAGTAGTGTGACAGGGGACCCAAGAGACGCCCAGTACTTC.